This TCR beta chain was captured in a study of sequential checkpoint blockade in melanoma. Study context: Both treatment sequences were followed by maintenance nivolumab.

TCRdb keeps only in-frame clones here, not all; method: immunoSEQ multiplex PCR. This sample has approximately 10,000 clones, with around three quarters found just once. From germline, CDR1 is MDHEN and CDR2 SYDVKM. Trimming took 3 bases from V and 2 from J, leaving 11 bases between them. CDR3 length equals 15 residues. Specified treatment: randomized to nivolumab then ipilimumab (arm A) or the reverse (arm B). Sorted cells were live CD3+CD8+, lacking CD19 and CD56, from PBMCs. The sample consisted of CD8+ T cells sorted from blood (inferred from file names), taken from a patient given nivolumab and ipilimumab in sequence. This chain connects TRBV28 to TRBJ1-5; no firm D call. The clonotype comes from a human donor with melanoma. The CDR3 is CASSFGFSRNQPQHF. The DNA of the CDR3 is TGTGCCAGCAGTTTCGGTTTTTCACGCAATCAGCCCCAGCATTTT.